A selection of T cell receptor beta chains follows, all from one sample in a study of shared clonotypes between healthy human individuals. Profiling relied on immunoSEQ multiplex PCR, and the TCRdb table lists in-frame clones only, not all of them. The table lists millions of clones, roughly 96% of them singletons. Sequenced input: naive CD4+ T cells sorted from blood. The receptors derive from a man between 18 and 35 years old in good health. Both conserved end residues are part of each CDR3. D genes are given only for firm matches.

J gene,D gene,CDR3 length,V gene,CDR3 protein,CDR3 DNA
TRBJ2-1,NA,12,TRBV7-9,CASSSEWNEQFF,TGTGCCAGCAGCTCGGAATGGAATGAGCAGTTCTTC
TRBJ2-1,TRBD2,15,TRBV7-2,CASSLYLAGYNEQFF,TGTGCCAGCAGCTTGTACTTAGCGGGATACAATGAGCAGTTCTTC
TRBJ2-3,NA,11,TRBV6-5,CATGHTDTQYF,TGTGCCACCGGCCACACAGATACGCAGTATTTT
TRBJ2-1,TRBD2,19,TRBV7-9,CASSLARLAGGLGANEQFF,TGTGCCAGCAGCTTAGCTAGACTAGCGGGGGGACTAGGAGCCAATGAGCAGTTCTTC
TRBJ1-6,NA,14,TRBV6-1,CASNGPTYNSPLHF,TGTGCCAGCAACGGACCGACCTATAATTCACCCCTCCACTTT
TRBJ1-6,NA,14,TRBV2,CASSETGNNSPLHF,TGTGCCAGCAGTGAGACAGGCAATAATTCACCCCTCCACTTT
TRBJ2-6,NA,18,TRBV7-2,CASSLSSLRGSGANVLTF,TGTGCCAGCAGCTTATCCAGTCTCAGGGGATCTGGGGCCAACGTCCTGACTTTC
TRBJ2-7,NA,14,TRBV5-1,CASSLTQGTYEQYF,TGCGCCAGCAGCCTAACACAGGGCACCTACGAGCAGTACTTC
TRBJ2-7,TRBD1,16,TRBV28,CASSSLGQGASYEQYF,TGTGCCAGCAGTTCCCTGGGACAGGGGGCGTCCTACGAGCAGTACTTC
TRBJ2-5,TRBD2,17,TRBV4-2,CASSQEGLAGGQETQYF,TGTGCCAGCAGCCAAGAGGGACTAGCGGGGGGCCAAGAGACCCAGTACTTC
TRBJ1-2,NA,15,TRBV7-9,CASSYTLGQDYGYTF,TGTGCCAGCAGCTACACGCTTGGTCAGGACTATGGCTACACCTTC
TRBJ2-5,TRBD1,14,TRBV5-1,CASSPRQGGETQYF,TGCGCCAGCAGCCCCCGACAGGGGGGAGAGACCCAGTACTTC